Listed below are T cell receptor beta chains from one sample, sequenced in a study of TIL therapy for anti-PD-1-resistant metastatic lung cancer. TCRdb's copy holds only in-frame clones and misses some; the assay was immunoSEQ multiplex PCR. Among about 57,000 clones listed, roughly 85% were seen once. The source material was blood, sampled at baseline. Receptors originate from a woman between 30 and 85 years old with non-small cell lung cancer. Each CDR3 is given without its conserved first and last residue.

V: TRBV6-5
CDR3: ASSYSFGQGSQPQH

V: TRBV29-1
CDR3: SGDRGGTDTQY

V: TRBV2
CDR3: ASSENGGQGTPEQY

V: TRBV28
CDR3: ASSLGRGNQPQH

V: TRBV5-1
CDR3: ASSVQGANTGELF

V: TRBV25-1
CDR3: ASSEWLAGANGELF

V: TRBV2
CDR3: ASTGQGVADTQY

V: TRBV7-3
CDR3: ASSLSPMRSGAEAF

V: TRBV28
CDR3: ASGPGEQY

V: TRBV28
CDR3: ASRLGGPTDTQY

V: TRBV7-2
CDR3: ASSLAPRAGEAF

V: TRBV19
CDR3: ASSSGGGTDTQY

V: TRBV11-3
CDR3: ASSGLIGGIQY

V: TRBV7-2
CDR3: ASSLAPSGGTDTQY

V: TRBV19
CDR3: ASSMSSTGELF

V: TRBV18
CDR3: ASSLESADQPQH

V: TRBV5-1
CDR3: ASSLDTGRNSPLH

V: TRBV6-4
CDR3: ASSELAGTYNEQF

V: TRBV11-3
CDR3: ASSPGPSGNTEAF

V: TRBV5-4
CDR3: ASSLQGSNEKLF

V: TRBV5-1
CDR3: ASSLGLAGYSYNEQF

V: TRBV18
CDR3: ASSPKVEAF

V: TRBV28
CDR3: ASSLPGNQPQH

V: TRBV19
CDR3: ASRTSQTSDRHYGYT

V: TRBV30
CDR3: AYNDRGLSGNTIY

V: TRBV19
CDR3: ASSISAGGYGYT

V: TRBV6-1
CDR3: ASRRREQY

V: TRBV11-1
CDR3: ASSPEGLEADTQY

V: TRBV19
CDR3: ASRDAAQTKDYGYT

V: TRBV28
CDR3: ASSVTGWGYT

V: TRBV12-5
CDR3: ASGLNRDEQY

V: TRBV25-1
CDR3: ASSEIGQPQH

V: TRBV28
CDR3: ASTSGQGFQETQY